A single sample gave rise to the 9 T cell receptor beta chains below, sequenced in a study of tumor and adjacent non-tumor tissue in lung cancer. Three rounds of nested PCR, following a modified ARM-PCR protocol, produced the TCRbeta library. In TCRdb, the multiplex PCR reads were re-called with MiXCR into one record per CDR3 protein. Here the sample spans roughly 120,000 distinct CDR3 sequences, over 75% being singletons. The template was RNA from unsorted bulk tissue. Source material: lung tumor tissue. The receptor source for this set is a man in his sixties or seventies with non-small cell lung cancer.

As concerns this clonotype: A read error may produce the germline difference seen at one junction end. The J gene is TRBJ2-3, the V gene TRBV5-4; 12 bases are a match to TRBD2. The CDR3 has 16 residues. Germline V gene data show CDR1 as SGHNT and CDR2 as YYREEE (reference sequence). The CDR3 loop is CASSPTSGSETDTQFF. Written as DNA, the CDR3 is TGTGCCAGCAGTCCGACTAGCGGGAGTGAGACAGATACGCAGTTTTTT. The full variable domain, with the rest looked up from reference TRBV5-4 and TRBJ2-3, is ETGVTQSPTHLIKTRGQQVTLRCSSQSGHNTVSWYQQALGQGPQFIFQYYREEENGRGNFPPRFSGLQFPNYSSELNVNALELDDSALYLCASSPTSGSETDTQFFGPGTRLTVL.

Worth noting for this clonotype: A read error may account for a junction end that differs from germline. J is TRBJ2-1 and V is TRBV11-2; D perhaps matches TRBD2 (6 bases). The CDR3 extends over 18 amino acids. Germline lookup yields CDR1 SGHAT and CDR2 FQNNGV. The CDR3 is CASSLHVRDRTSYNEQFF. For the CDR3, the DNA is TGTGCCAGCAGCTTACATGTGCGGGACCGCACCTCCTACAATGAGCAATTCTTC.

With regard to this clonotype: The conserved phenylalanine or tryptophan normally closing the CDR3 is absent here, so this likely arose from a read error. The chain couples TRBV4-1 to TRBJ2-7, with D perhaps assigned TRBD1 or TRBD2 (6 bases each). Germline loops: CDR1 MGHRA, CDR2 YSYEKL. The V end was cut by 4 bases, the J end by 5 bases, with 21 bases between. CDR3 size: 16 residues. The CDR3 sequence is CASSRRLVGEGDEQYS. The DNA for the CDR3 is TGCGCCAGCAGCCGGAGACTAGTGGGAGAGGGGGACGAGCAGTACTCC.

The chain combines TRBV9 with TRBJ1-1; D gene ambiguous. This CDR3 has 15 amino acids. Germline V gene lookup returns CDR1 SGDLS and CDR2 YYNGEE. Trimming pared 4 bases from V and 0 bases from J, leaving 13 bases between. The CDR3 loop is CASSPLTHMNTEAFF. The CDR3 region has the DNA TGTGCCAGCAGCCCACTGACCCACATGAACACTGAAGCTTTCTTT.

The genes are TRBV20-1 and TRBJ1-1, with TRBD1 matching over 8 bases. Germline trimming cut 0 bases from V and 1 base from J; bases unmatched to any gene: 7. The CDR3 is 16 residues long. In germline, CDR1 is DFQATT, CDR2 SNEGSKA (reference sequence). The CDR3 loop is CSARDFTGGSNTEAFF. CDR3 coding DNA: TGCAGTGCTAGAGATTTTACAGGGGGGTCGAACACTGAAGCTTTCTTT.

Points on this clonotype: Since the CDR3 does not end with the conserved phenylalanine or tryptophan, this likely comes from a read error. This rearrangement joins TRBV12-3 or TRBV12-4 to TRBJ2-5; 10 bases are a match to TRBD2. CDR3 size: 15 residues. V gave up 10 bases and J gave up 5 bases; unmatched junction bases: 13. CDR3 in amino acids: CAISELAGVVETQYL. Written as DNA, the CDR3 is TGTGCCATCAGCGAGCTAGCGGGAGTGGTGGAGACCCAGTACCTC.

The chain combines TRBV28 with TRBJ2-6; the D call may be TRBD1 or TRBD2 (6 bases each). This CDR3 has 16 amino acids. Trimming took 11 bases from V and 1 from J, leaving 18 bases between them. CDR1 is MDHEN and CDR2 is SYDVKM in the germline V gene. CDR3 protein: CALWGEQGSGANVLTF. The CDR3 bases are TGTGCCCTATGGGGGGAACAGGGATCTGGGGCCAACGTCCTGACTTTC.

Points on this clonotype: The CDR3 end shows no conserved phenylalanine or tryptophan, and so a read error is likely. V usage is TRBV11-2 and J usage is TRBJ2-7; 8 positions match TRBD1. There are 15 residues in the CDR3. The germline gives CDR1 SGHAT, CDR2 FQNNGV. In DNA form, the CDR3 reads TGTGCGAGCCGCTTAGATCAGGGGGCCCCCTACGAGCAGTACTTA. Amino acids: CASRLDQGAPYEQYL.

Concerning this clonotype itself: At one end, the junction sequence differs from germline, possibly due to a read error. The J gene is TRBJ2-6, the V gene TRBV4-1; D tentatively reads TRBD1 or TRBD2 (5 bases each). Per germline, CDR1 MGHRA and CDR2 YSYEKL. This CDR3 is built from 18 residues. CDR3 sequence reads: CASSQRRQKFSGANVLTF. The CDR3 DNA reads TGCGCCAGCAGCCAGCGGAGACAAAAATTCTCCGGGGCCAATGTCCTGACTTTC.